What follows is one TCR beta chain and its context. V shed 4 bases and J shed 7 bases, with 20 bases lying between them. CDR3 length: 16 residues. The germline CDR1 and CDR2 sequences are LNHNV and YYDKDF (reference sequence). Some clones are missing from TCRdb's copy, which holds only in-frame ones; the method was immunoSEQ multiplex PCR. The table includes 300,000 to 400,000 clones, less than 85% detected once. The entry originates in a study of shared clonotypes between healthy human individuals. The receptor's source is a man aged 25-45 years in good health. The chain has TRBV15 and TRBJ2-4; D might be TRBD2 (5 bases). The sequencing input was memory CD4+ T cells sorted from blood. Noted subset: CD45RA-negative fraction. CDR3 nucleotides: TGTGCCACCAGCAAGGACCTCCCGGGGTTTACGAACATTCAGTACTTC. Translating it yields CATSKDLPGFTNIQYF.